The rows below give T cell receptor beta chains drawn from one sample of a study of CD8 T cells in Susac syndrome. One entry per CDR3 protein, called by TCRdb with MiXCR from the immunoSEQ multiplex PCR reads. The sample includes about 160,000 distinct CDR3 sequences, 94% of them seen just once. Input material: CD4+ T cells from PBMCs. The source is a human donor with multiple sclerosis. Each CDR3 is given with its conserved first and last residue. The D gene is left open where the match is weak. Clone size is given for some rows only: seen once, a few or many times, or a class if the clone is expanded.

clone size,J gene,D gene,V gene,CDR3 DNA,CDR3 protein
-,TRBJ2-6,-,TRBV5-1,TGCGCCAGCAGCGTACAACAGGGAACCTCCTCTGGGGCCAACGTCCTGACTTTC,CASSVQQGTSSGANVLTF
-,TRBJ2-1,-,TRBV28,TGTGCCAGCAGTGCCCGGGGTCAGGGGCAGTTCTTC,CASSARGQGQFF
-,TRBJ2-2,-,TRBV10-3,TGTGCCATCAGTGAGTCAAGGGGGTTGAGAACCGGGGAGCTGTTTTTT,CAISESRGLRTGELFF
-,TRBJ2-4,-,TRBV6-1,TGTGCCAGCAGTGAAATGGTGGGTAGCTACATTCAGTACTTC,CASSEMVGSYIQYF
once,TRBJ1-4,TRBD1,TRBV30,TGTGCCTGGGGCAGACAGGGGATGGATGAAAAACTGTTTTTT,CAWGRQGMDEKLFF
-,TRBJ2-2,TRBD1,TRBV5-1,TGCGCCAGCATGGGACAGAGGACCGGGGAGCTGTTTTTT,CASMGQRTGELFF
-,TRBJ2-3,-,TRBV29-1,TGCAGCGTTGAGGGGGGCAGGGAGGCAGATACGCAGTATTTT,CSVEGGREADTQYF
-,TRBJ1-2,-,TRBV2,TGTGCCAGCAGTGAATACTCGGTCGAGGCGGGTGGCTACACCTTC,CASSEYSVEAGGYTF
-,TRBJ2-1,TRBD2,TRBV18,TGTGCCAGCCAAGGACTAGCACAGTACAATGAGCAGTTCTTC,CASQGLAQYNEQFF
-,TRBJ1-2,TRBD1,TRBV20-1,TGCAGTGCACAGGACAGGGGCAACTATGGCTACACCTTC,CSAQDRGNYGYTF
-,TRBJ2-5,-,TRBV9,TGTGCCAGCAGTGGGACTCTCGGGGAGACCCAGTACTTC,CASSGTLGETQYF
-,TRBJ2-2,-,TRBV30,TGTGCCTGGGACCGGGACTCGAGGGAGCTGTTTTTT,CAWDRDSRELFF
-,TRBJ2-4,-,TRBV27,TGTGCCAGCAGTCCAAGCCGGGACAAGGGAGGTAGGATTCAGTACTTC,CASSPSRDKGGRIQYF
-,TRBJ2-6,-,TRBV20-1,TGCAGTGCTACCGACAGCTCTGGGGCCAACGTCCTGACTTTC,CSATDSSGANVLTF
-,TRBJ1-4,-,TRBV19,TGTGCCAGTAGTGGGGTGGCAACTAATGAAAAACTGTTTTTT,CASSGVATNEKLFF
-,TRBJ1-1,-,TRBV19,TGTGCCAGTAGTCCGGGGTTGCTGAACACTGAAGCTTTCTTT,CASSPGLLNTEAFF
-,TRBJ2-4,-,TRBV20-1,TGCAGTGCAACCCGGACAGTTTTTGGGGACATTCAGTACTTC,CSATRTVFGDIQYF
-,TRBJ2-7,-,TRBV27,TGTGCCAGCAGTTTAGGGCCAGCGGTAAGCTCCTACGAGCAGTACTTC,CASSLGPAVSSYEQYF
-,TRBJ2-7,TRBD1,TRBV11-1,TGTGCCAGCAGCTTAGCCCCACACCGACAGGGACGGGAGCAGTACTTC,CASSLAPHRQGREQYF
-,TRBJ2-1,-,TRBV20-1,TGCAGTGCCTCTAGTTGGAGCTCCTACAATGAGCAGTTCTTC,CSASSWSSYNEQFF
-,TRBJ2-7,-,TRBV27,TGTGCCAGCAGTCAGGCGGGGTCTCTTTCATCCTACGAGCAGTACTTC,CASSQAGSLSSYEQYF
-,TRBJ2-7,TRBD2,TRBV7-2,TGTGCCAGCAGCTTAAGCGGGGGGGCCTACGAGCAGTACTTC,CASSLSGGAYEQYF
-,TRBJ1-1,-,TRBV29-1,TGCAGCGGGATGAACACTGAAGCTTTCTTT,CSGMNTEAFF
-,TRBJ1-2,-,TRBV4-3,TGCGCCAGCAGCCAAGAATTTCGAGCAGGGGCATATGGCTACACCTTC,CASSQEFRAGAYGYTF
-,TRBJ2-7,TRBD2,TRBV3-1,TGTGCCAGCAGCCAAGTGGGGCTAGCGGGAGTCGGCGAGCAGTACTTC,CASSQVGLAGVGEQYF
-,TRBJ1-1,-,TRBV29-1,TGCAGTAGTCGGGGACAAGCGGAAGCTTTCTTT,CSSRGQAEAFF
-,TRBJ1-1,TRBD1,TRBV6-6,TGTGCCAGCAGTTTGACAGGGGCCGACACTGAAGCTTTCTTT,CASSLTGADTEAFF
-,TRBJ2-7,-,TRBV5-1,TGCGCCAGCAGCAACGGGAACAGCCTCGCCTCTTCTGTGCAGTACTTC,CASSNGNSLASSVQYF
-,TRBJ2-5,TRBD2,TRBV20-1,TGCAGTGCTCTCGGACTAGGAGAGACCCAGTACTTC,CSALGLGETQYF
-,TRBJ2-5,-,TRBV29-1,TGCAGCGTTGTGATGTCCAGCAGTCCCCAAGAGACCCAGTACTTC,CSVVMSSSPQETQYF
-,TRBJ1-2,-,TRBV3-1,TGTGCCAGCAGCCCCACTGGCGGCTACACCTTC,CASSPTGGYTF
-,TRBJ1-4,TRBD1,TRBV12-3/TRBV12-4,TGTGCCAGTCACGGGACAGGGCAGGAAAAACTGTTTTTT,CASHGTGQEKLFF
-,TRBJ2-7,-,TRBV29-1,TGCAGCGTCCCCGGGGGCTACGAGCAGTACTTC,CSVPGGYEQYF
-,TRBJ2-3,TRBD2,TRBV2,TGTGCCAGCATTGAGGTGCAATGGACTAGCCGCACAGATACGCAGTATTTT,CASIEVQWTSRTDTQYF
-,TRBJ2-1,-,TRBV5-1,TGCGCCAGCAGCTTCCAAGGTGAGCAGTTCTTC,CASSFQGEQFF
-,TRBJ2-3,TRBD2,TRBV7-6,TGTGCCAGCAGCTTACTCTCAAGCGGGAGTAGGTCGCAGTATTTT,CASSLLSSGSRSQYF
-,TRBJ2-2,-,TRBV18,TGTGCCAGCTCACCTCGAAGGGCCACCGGGGAGCTGTTTTTT,CASSPRRATGELFF
-,TRBJ2-7,-,TRBV5-4,TGTGCCAGCAGCTTGGGGTCGGGGTCCTACGAGCAGTACTTC,CASSLGSGSYEQYF
-,TRBJ1-2,-,TRBV15,TGTGCCACCACCCCAGGGGAGGGGCCGGTCTATGGCTACACCTTC,CATTPGEGPVYGYTF
-,TRBJ2-5,-,TRBV7-2,TGTGCCAGCAGCTTCGGGATCAGGGGGGGGACCCAGTACTTC,CASSFGIRGGTQYF
-,TRBJ2-5,-,TRBV20-1,TGCAGTGCTAGAAGGGAGAGCCAAGAGACCCAGTACTTC,CSARRESQETQYF
-,TRBJ2-5,-,TRBV3-1,TGTGCCAGCAGACCTACCGCCGGAGGGGAGACCCAGTACTTC,CASRPTAGGETQYF
-,TRBJ2-2,-,TRBV24-1,TGTGCCACCAGCGGCCTGACCTTCACCGGGGAGCTGTTTTTT,CATSGLTFTGELFF
-,TRBJ2-2,TRBD2,TRBV2,TGTGCCAGCAGTGAAGCTCGCTCTAGCGGGAGTCGCGGGGAGCTGTTTTTT,CASSEARSSGSRGELFF
few,TRBJ1-1,-,TRBV5-4,TGTGCCAGCAGCTCTGGTTTAGGGAACACTGAAGCTTTCTTT,CASSSGLGNTEAFF
-,TRBJ2-3,-,TRBV5-1,TGCGCCAGCAAACGGGCGCAGGGCACAGATACGCAGTATTTT,CASKRAQGTDTQYF
-,TRBJ2-7,-,TRBV5-1,TGCGCCAGCAGCTCGAACGGGAACCTCCCCTACGAGCAGTACTTC,CASSSNGNLPYEQYF
once,TRBJ2-1,TRBD2,TRBV7-8,TGTGCCAGCAGCTTCGGGAGGACCATCTACAATGAGCAGTTCTTC,CASSFGRTIYNEQFF
-,TRBJ2-3,-,TRBV7-9,TGTGCCAGCAGCTTCGCTTCAGGGTCGGATACGCAGTATTTT,CASSFASGSDTQYF
-,TRBJ1-4,-,TRBV28,TGTGCCAGCAGGCGGCAGGGTTGGGAAAAACTGTTTTTT,CASRRQGWEKLFF
-,TRBJ2-7,TRBD2,TRBV6-5,TGTGCCAGCAGTTACTCAGGCACTAGCGGAGGGCTCTACGAGCAGTACTTC,CASSYSGTSGGLYEQYF
-,TRBJ1-2,TRBD1,TRBV5-6,TGTGCCAGCAGCACGACAGGGGTGGACTATGGCTACACCTTC,CASSTTGVDYGYTF
-,TRBJ2-7,TRBD2,TRBV29-1,TGCAGCGTTGAAGGAGCGGGAGTTTCCAACGAGCAGTACTTC,CSVEGAGVSNEQYF